The TCR beta chain described here comes from a study of blood T cell repertoires in COVID-19. Overall study context: Sites in the United States, Italy and Spain provided acute and convalescent COVID-19 samples. Sources were T cells, B-cell-depleted T cells, or PBMCs; the material itself was cDNA or gDNA.

This clone was seen only once. The germline V gene encodes CDR1 KGHSH and CDR2 LQKENI. Trimming left V 3 bases short and J 6 bases short, with 18 bases between. The CDR3 covers 16 residues. As processed by the authors: How many nucleated cells were present was estimated from reference gene primer amplification. Assay used: immunoSEQ multiplex PCR; TCRdb lists only in-frame clones, some missing. Clonal size and the V and J genes are those of that table, whereas D and trimming came from the DNA. The table has about 130,000 clones, roughly 80% seen once. The rearrangement uses TRBV18 and TRBJ1-5, with a possible D match to TRBD1 (6 bases). The specimen was peripheral blood. The TCR originated in a woman aged 45 to 65 with acute or convalescent COVID-19. The CDR3 nucleotides read TGTGCCAGCTCACCCCCTGGACCGGGAGGGGGTCAGCCCCAGCATTTT. Translating gives CASSPPGPGGGQPQHF.